Below, 23 T cell receptor beta chains from the same sample are listed, as sequenced in a study of T cell responses to AZD1222 COVID-19 vaccine. Clones were sequenced by immunoSEQ multiplex PCR, and TCRdb holds only the in-frame ones, with some missing. Among 110,000 to 150,000 clones listed, about 93% were seen once. Sample: peripheral blood, taken on day 0 of AZD1222 vaccination. These receptors were taken from an adult in good health.

The genes are TRBV5-1 and TRBJ1-1; maybe TRBD1 (6 bases). The CDR3 consists of 14 residues. Germline CDR1 and CDR2: SGHRS and YFSETQ. Trimming cost V 3 bases and J 6 bases, with 15 bases left between them. This CDR3 reads CASSWGAGVSEAFF. For the CDR3, the DNA is TGCGCCAGCAGCTGGGGGGCCGGGGTCTCTGAAGCTTTCTTT.

This sequence joins TRBV5-5 and TRBJ1-2; D unclear. The CDR3 has 13 amino acids. Germline CDR1 is SGHKS and CDR2 is YYEKEE (reference sequence). Trimming shortened V by 4 bases and J by 7 bases, and 14 bases separated the two germline ends. The CDR3 bases are TGTGCCAGCAGCGGGTTGGCTTTCCTTGGCTACACCTTC. Amino acid sequence: CASSGLAFLGYTF.

This chain joins TRBV4-1 and TRBJ1-5; D unresolved. V gave up 0 bases and J gave up 3 bases, with 6 bases separating them. This CDR3 spans 14 amino acids. Germline V gives CDR1 MGHRA, CDR2 YSYEKL. The CDR3 sequence is CASSQEVINQPQHF. DNA of the CDR3: TGCGCCAGCAGCCAAGAGGTAATCAATCAGCCCCAGCATTTT.

This chain links TRBV7-2 with TRBJ1-2; D call uncertain. Germline V lookup: CDR1 SGHTA, CDR2 FQGNSA. V lost 1 base to trimming and J lost 6 bases, with 9 bases between them. The CDR3 covers 13 residues. The CDR3 sequence: CASSLVGRHGYTF. The CDR3 DNA is TGTGCCAGCAGCTTAGTGGGCAGACATGGCTACACCTTC.

The chain carries TRBV25-1 and TRBJ2-5; 11 bases line up with TRBD2. The CDR3 runs to 16 residues. V shed 7 bases, J shed 5 bases, and the junction held 12 bases outside the gene matches. Germline CDR1 and CDR2: MGHDK and SYGVNS. The CDR3 nucleotides are TGTGCCAGCACCCCACCAACTAGCGGGAGCCACGAGACCCAGTACTTC. Protein sequence: CASTPPTSGSHETQYF.

The chain recombines TRBV5-1 with TRBJ1-1; 7 bases are a match to TRBD1. J lost 0 bases, V lost 3 bases, and 2 bases had no gene match. This CDR3 region has 14 residues. CDR1 SGHRS and CDR2 YFSETQ come from the germline V gene. The DNA for the CDR3 is TGCGCCAGCAGCTCGACAGGGCTGAACACTGAAGCTTTCTTT. Encoded protein: CASSSTGLNTEAFF.

This sequence joins TRBV27 and TRBJ2-3; D not certain. V was clipped by 2 bases and J by 2 bases, with 8 bases between them. The CDR3 is 14 residues long. From germline, CDR1 is MNHEY and CDR2 SMNVEV (reference sequence). As DNA, the CDR3 is TGTGCCAGCAGTTTAAAGACCTTCACAGATACGCAGTATTTT. Translation gives CASSLKTFTDTQYF.

The V gene is TRBV2, the J gene TRBJ2-7; TRBD2 aligns across 14 bases. The CDR3 runs 15 residues. Germline lookup yields CDR1 SNHLY and CDR2 FYNNEI. Unmatched junction bases numbered 0, after V lost 1 base and J lost 4 bases. DNA of the CDR3: TGTGCCAGCAGTGAAGGACTAGCGGGAGGGTACGAGCAGTACTTC. It specifies CASSEGLAGGYEQYF. Using reference TRBV2 and TRBJ2-7 for the parts outside the CDR3, the full variable domain is EPEVTQTPSHQVTQMGQEVILRCVPISNHLYFYWYRQILGQKVEFLVSFYNNEISEKSEIFDDQFSVERPDGSNFTLKIRSTKLEDSAMYFCASSEGLAGGYEQYFGPGTRLTVT.

CDR3 nucleotides: TGCGCCAGCAGCCAAGATCGACAGGGGGGAAGGTACACTGAAGCTTTCTTT. This gives the protein CASSQDRQGGRYTEAFF. The genes are TRBV4-1 and TRBJ1-1; the match to TRBD1 covers 9 bases. The CDR3 is 17 amino acids. The germline gives CDR1 MGHRA, CDR2 YSYEKL. The junction had 8 bases not matched to a gene; V was cut back by 0 bases and J by 3 bases.

The V gene is TRBV19, the J gene TRBJ1-2; D call uncertain. The V and J ends lost 1 base and 2 bases respectively, with 8 bases between them. Germline V gives CDR1 LNHDA, CDR2 SQIVND (reference sequence). CDR3 length: 14 residues. The CDR3 bases are TGTGCCAGTAGTATAGGTCCGGAAAACTATGGCTACACCTTC. Protein: CASSIGPENYGYTF.

The table lists this clone with a count of one. The chain is built from TRBV24-1 and TRBJ2-1; 9 bases are shared with TRBD2. Germline CDR1 KGHDR, CDR2 SFDVKD. This CDR3 region has 18 residues. After removal of 0 bases from V and 0 bases from J, the junction contained 5 bases not matched to a gene. The CDR3 protein is CATSDLLTSGSSYNEQFF. In DNA, the CDR3 is TGTGCCACCAGTGATTTGCTGACTAGCGGAAGCTCCTACAATGAGCAGTTCTTC.

This clone was seen just once. The rearrangement uses TRBV6-2 or TRBV6-3 and TRBJ1-3; possibly TRBD1 for D (5 bases). This CDR3 contains 16 residues. CDR1 is MNHEY, CDR2 SVGEGT, per germline. V was clipped by 0 bases and J by 2 bases, with 11 bases between them. The CDR3 sequence: CASSYSVIGAGNTIYF. The CDR3 DNA reads as TGTGCCAGCAGTTACTCGGTGATAGGGGCTGGAAACACCATATATTTT.

This chain connects TRBV4-1 to TRBJ1-4; D gene uncertain. The CDR3 runs to 13 residues. Germline V gene data show CDR1 as MGHRA and CDR2 as YSYEKL. With 1 base removed from V and 6 bases from J, the gap between germline ends came to 6 bases. Written as DNA, the CDR3 is TGCGCCAGCAGCCAAGTCGGATATGAAAAACTGTTTTTT. It specifies CASSQVGYEKLFF.

V usage is TRBV6-5 and J usage is TRBJ1-6, with D possibly being TRBD1 (5 bases). This CDR3 has 14 amino acids. Germline V lookup: CDR1 MNHEY, CDR2 SVGAGI. V was shortened by 10 bases and J by 4 bases, with 14 bases between the two germline ends. CDR3 residues: CATYGGNYNSPLHF. CDR3 DNA: TGTGCCACTTATGGGGGGAATTATAATTCACCCCTCCACTTT.

V gene TRBV5-4 combines with J gene TRBJ2-5; TRBD1 aligns across 8 bases. The V and J ends lost 4 bases and 5 bases, in that order; junction bases with no gene match: 7. CDR1 is SGHNT and CDR2 is YYREEE in the germline V gene (reference sequence). This CDR3 is built from 14 residues. The chain's CDR3 is CASSPQGVAETQYF. The CDR3 coding sequence is TGTGCCAGCAGCCCACAGGGGGTAGCCGAGACCCAGTACTTC.

V and J are TRBV30 and TRBJ1-5, with D unresolved. Germline V gene sequence: CDR1 GTSNPN, CDR2 SVGIG (reference sequence). V was shortened by 2 bases and J by 9 bases, with 11 bases between the two germline ends. This CDR3 spans 12 amino acids. CDR3 residues: CAWSLRSGPQHF. The DNA of the CDR3 is TGTGCCTGGAGTCTCCGATCAGGGCCCCAGCATTTT. Combining the CDR3 with reference TRBV30 and TRBJ1-5 gives the whole variable domain SQTIHQWPATLVQPVGSPLSLECTVEGTSNPNLYWYRQAAGRGLQLLFYSVGIGQISSEVPQNLSASRPQDRQFILSSKKLLLSDSGFYLCAWSLRSGPQHFGDGTRLSIL.

This chain connects TRBV6-1 to TRBJ1-5; D is possibly TRBD1 (5 bases). V was trimmed by 3 bases and J by 6 bases, leaving 12 bases between them. The CDR3 is 14 amino acids. Germline lookup yields CDR1 MNHNS and CDR2 SASEGT. CDR3 bases: TGTGCCAGCAGTGATGCAGGGTATGGTCAGCCCCAGCATTTT. Translated, it gives CASSDAGYGQPQHF.

This clone has a single count. The chain has TRBV5-4 and TRBJ1-2; TRBD1 matches 11 bases. The junction had 7 bases not matched to a gene; V was cut back by 0 bases and J by 6 bases. The CDR3 is 16 amino acids. Germline V gene sequence: CDR1 SGHNT, CDR2 YYREEE (reference sequence). The CDR3 protein is CASSLGGDRGRDGYTF. The CDR3 DNA follows: TGTGCCAGCAGCTTGGGCGGGGACAGGGGGAGGGATGGCTACACCTTC. Based on the CDR3 plus reference TRBV5-4 and TRBJ1-2, the full variable domain is ETGVTQSPTHLIKTRGQQVTLRCSSQSGHNTVSWYQQALGQGPQFIFQYYREEENGRGNFPPRFSGLQFPNYSSELNVNALELDDSALYLCASSLGGDRGRDGYTFGSGTRLTVV.

This clone was counted between two and nine times. The chain links TRBV7-2 to TRBJ1-4; possibly TRBD1 for D (5 bases). The CDR3 is made up of 15 amino acids. Germline lookup yields CDR1 SGHTA and CDR2 FQGNSA. Trimming removed 5 bases at V and 6 bases at J, with 16 bases between. CDR3 sequence reads: CASSGTGTADEKLFF. CDR3 DNA sequence: TGTGCCAGCAGCGGGACCGGGACGGCCGATGAAAAACTGTTTTTT.

In this sample, this clone turned up once. The V gene is TRBV15, the J gene TRBJ2-2; the match to TRBD2 covers 13 bases. This CDR3 is built from 17 residues. V lost 4 bases to trimming and J lost 5 bases; unmatched junction nucleotides: 7. Germline CDR1 reads LNHNV; CDR2 reads YYDKDF (reference sequence). CDR3 DNA: TGTGCCACCAGCACCCGGACTAGCGGGAGAAGAACCGGGGAGCTGTTTTTT. As protein: CATSTRTSGRRTGELFF.

This sequence joins TRBV7-6 and TRBJ2-6; D perhaps matches TRBD2 (5 bases). CDR3 length: 17 residues. Germline V gene data show CDR1 as SGHVS and CDR2 as FNYEAQ. Trimming pared 1 base from V and 1 base from J, leaving 11 bases between. The CDR3 loop reads CASSLERSGSGANVLTF. The DNA of the CDR3 is TGTGCCAGCAGCTTAGAGAGGTCGGGGTCTGGGGCCAACGTCCTGACTTTC.

The rearrangement joins TRBV4-2 to TRBJ1-2; 7 nucleotides agree with TRBD1. The J segment lost 4 bases and the V segment lost 2 bases, leaving 7 bases of the junction unmatched. Germline CDR1 is LGHNA and CDR2 is YNFKEQ. The CDR3 loop spans 15 amino acids. The CDR3 loop reads CASSQPDRDFYGYTF. The DNA for the CDR3 is TGTGCCAGCAGCCAACCAGACAGGGACTTCTATGGCTACACCTTC.

This clone appeared a single time. The rearrangement joins TRBV6-2 or TRBV6-3 to TRBJ1-1, with a possible D match to TRBD1 (6 bases). This CDR3 is 17 amino acids long. Germline assignment: CDR1 MNHEY and CDR2 SVGEGT. Trimming stripped 2 bases from V and 4 bases from J, with 20 bases between. CDR3 amino acids: CASSYQGYRDAGTEAFF. The CDR3 DNA follows: TGTGCCAGCAGTTACCAAGGATACAGGGACGCGGGCACTGAAGCTTTCTTT.